A single sample is the source of the 8 T cell receptor beta chains below, sequenced in a study of blood T cell repertoires in COVID-19. The data were produced by immunoSEQ multiplex PCR, yet TCRdb's version contains in-frame clones alone and is incomplete. Among about 83,000 clones listed, 70% to 90% were seen once. The sequenced sample was peripheral blood. These TCRs come from a man in his 60s with acute or convalescent COVID-19.

This clone was counted a single time. The V gene is TRBV18, the J gene TRBJ1-1; D is unresolved. Germline lookup yields CDR1 KGHSH and CDR2 LQKENI. The CDR3 extends over 12 amino acids. Trimming removed 4 bases at V and 4 bases at J, with 7 bases between. CDR3 nucleotide sequence: TGTGCCAGCTCACAAGAGTCCACTGAAGCTTTCTTT. This sequence encodes CASSQESTEAFF.

This chain uses TRBV15 with TRBJ2-6, with 11 nucleotides matching TRBD1. Germline V gene data show CDR1 as LNHNV and CDR2 as YYDKDF (reference sequence). The CDR3 loop spans 18 amino acids. Trimming took 4 bases from V and 3 from J; bases not matched to a gene: 8. CDR3 DNA: TGTGCCACCAGCAATTTCGGGGACAGGGGGAGTGGGGCCAACGTCCTGACTTTC. Its protein is CATSNFGDRGSGANVLTF. The variable domain in full, with the rest retrieved from reference TRBV15 and TRBJ2-6, is DAMVIQNPRYQVTQFGKPVTLSCSQTLNHNVMYWYQQKSSQAPKLLFHYYDKDFNNEADTPDNFQSRRPNTSFCFLDIRSPGLGDTAMYLCATSNFGDRGSGANVLTFGAGSRLTVL.

The chain couples TRBV25-1 to TRBJ1-2; no clear D. V was pared by 4 bases and J by 7 bases, with 19 bases between. The CDR3 sequence is 15 residues long. The germline V gene has CDR1 MGHDK and CDR2 SYGVNS. This chain's CDR3 is CASSGVLGLEGGYTF. The CDR3 nucleotides read TGTGCCAGCAGTGGAGTCCTAGGTCTGGAGGGTGGCTACACCTTC.

The chain has TRBV7-2 and TRBJ1-2; tentative D call: TRBD1 (5 bases). Trimming took off 4 bases at V and 8 bases at J, with 14 bases between the two ends. This CDR3 contains 13 residues. Germline assignment: CDR1 SGHTA and CDR2 FQGNSA. CDR3 residues: CASSWGTVSGYTF. DNA of the CDR3: TGTGCCAGCAGCTGGGGGACTGTCTCCGGCTACACCTTC.

V and J are TRBV5-6 and TRBJ1-1, with a tentative D call TRBD1 (6 bases). CDR3 size: 13 residues. With 3 bases removed from V and 1 base from J, the gap between germline ends came to 7 bases. Germline V gene sequence: CDR1 SGHDT, CDR2 YYEEEE. The DNA of the CDR3 is TGTGCCAGCAGCTGGGGACAGAACACTGAAGCTTTCTTT. It translates to CASSWGQNTEAFF.

V usage is TRBV27 and J usage is TRBJ1-2; TRBD1 matches 8 bases. The CDR3 covers 15 residues. From germline, CDR1 is MNHEY and CDR2 SMNVEV (reference sequence). V trimming: 5 bases; J trimming: 5 bases; junction bases outside the gene matches: 10. The CDR3 is CASSPWDRPTYGYTF. CDR3 coding DNA: TGTGCCAGCAGTCCGTGGGACAGGCCAACTTATGGCTACACCTTC.

The chain employs TRBV30 and TRBJ2-1; 9 bases align to TRBD2. The CDR3 length is 16 residues. The germline gives CDR1 GTSNPN, CDR2 SVGIG (reference sequence). J lost 4 bases, V lost 4 bases, and 11 bases had no gene match. Here the CDR3 reads CAWKMPGTSWYNEQFF. CDR3 DNA sequence: TGTGCCTGGAAAATGCCCGGGACTAGCTGGTACAATGAGCAGTTCTTC.

J is TRBJ2-1 and V is TRBV24-1; 9 bases are shared with TRBD2. Trimming cost V 1 base and J 4 bases; bases outside gene matches: 4. The CDR3 consists of 16 residues. From germline, CDR1 is KGHDR and CDR2 SFDVKD. The CDR3 sequence is CATSDFPTSGYNEQFF. The CDR3 DNA reads as TGTGCCACCAGTGATTTTCCGACTAGCGGATACAATGAGCAGTTCTTC.